This TCR beta chain was documented in a study of T-cell reconstitution after alpha-beta-depleted transplantation in children. Study outcomes and limitations: Approximately two months post-transplant, alpha-beta T cells reportedly originated from several hundred expanded graft clones. Surviving recipient T cells and thymic progenitors accounted for the high day-60 TCRbeta diversity observed in some patients. T-cell counts and diversity were attributed mostly to newly produced T cells one year after transplant.

The TCRbeta library was prepared with unique molecular identifiers. TCRdb called the PCR reads again in MiXCR, with one record for every CDR3 protein. This table holds about 110,000 distinct CDR3 sequences, 5% to 8% found once. The CDR3 is made up of 14 amino acids. The V gene's germline CDR1 is DFQATT and CDR2 SNEGSKA (reference sequence). V was shortened by 0 bases and J by 6 bases, with 14 bases between the two germline ends. This clonotype occurred many times. Its antigen remains unknown. V is TRBV20-1 and J is TRBJ1-1; D is possibly TRBD1 (6 bases). The TCR comes from a male patient between 2 and 15 years old who had a stem cell transplant for acute lymphoblastic leukemia, so the T cells may come from the graft donor. The starting material was PBMCs, mostly from graft donor cells, obtained 360 days after TCRalphabeta/CD19-depleted stem cell transplant. The CDR3 protein is CSARDPQGRAEAFF. Written as DNA, the CDR3 is TGCAGTGCTAGAGATCCACAGGGACGCGCTGAAGCTTTCTTT.